The 20 T cell receptor beta chains presented below share a single source sample, sequenced in a study of OX40 agonist ivuxolimab in advanced cancers. Clones were read by immunoSEQ multiplex PCR, and TCRdb kept only the in-frame ones, dropping some. The table includes 72,000 or so clones, about 85% detected once. The sequences come from CD4+ or CD8+ T cells sorted from blood, collected in a trial of the OX40 agonist ivuxolimab. These receptors were collected from an adult with an advanced solid tumor such as melanoma, head and neck, liver or kidney cancer.

V usage is TRBV11-2 and J usage is TRBJ2-1; maybe TRBD2 (5 bases). V gave up 4 bases and J gave up 7 bases, with 11 bases separating them. The CDR3 totals 13 residues. The germline V gene has CDR1 SGHAT and CDR2 FQNNGV. CDR3: CASSSGLANEQFF. In DNA form, the CDR3 reads TGTGCCAGCAGCTCCGGACTGGCAAATGAGCAGTTCTTC.

This clone was detected once. The gene calls are TRBV19 and TRBJ1-4; D unresolved. The CDR3 is made up of 14 amino acids. The germline V gene has CDR1 LNHDA and CDR2 SQIVND (reference sequence). Trimming removed 6 bases at V and 4 bases at J, with 12 bases between. The CDR3 sequence: CASSDRSNNEKLFF. In nucleotides, the CDR3 is TGTGCCAGTAGCGACCGGTCTAATAATGAAAAACTGTTTTTT.

This chain links TRBV15 with TRBJ2-1; D is undetermined. This CDR3 is 18 amino acids long. Per the germline V gene, CDR1 is LNHNV and CDR2 is YYDKDF (reference sequence). The V end lost 0 bases, the J end lost 0 bases, and 15 bases lay between the germline ends. CDR3 in amino acids: CATSRDPFVVSSYNEQFF. As DNA, the CDR3 is TGTGCCACCAGCAGAGATCCCTTCGTTGTAAGCTCCTACAATGAGCAGTTCTTC.

V usage is TRBV11-2 and J usage is TRBJ2-1; D is perhaps TRBD1 (5 bases). The V and J ends lost 2 bases and 0 bases respectively, with 8 bases between them. The CDR3 is made up of 15 amino acids. The germline V gene encodes CDR1 SGHAT and CDR2 FQNNGV. CDR3 loop: CASSLSDSSYNEQFF. The CDR3 DNA reads as TGTGCCAGCAGCTTAAGTGACAGCTCCTACAATGAGCAGTTCTTC. Based on the CDR3 plus reference TRBV11-2 and TRBJ2-1, the full variable domain is EAGVAQSPRYKIIEKRQSVAFWCNPISGHATLYWYQQILGQGPKLLIQFQNNGVVDDSQLPKDRFSAERLKGVDSTLKIQPAKLEDSAVYLCASSLSDSSYNEQFFGPGTRLTVL.

On this clone: The junction departs from germline at one end; a sequencing error may be responsible. V is TRBV6-5 and J is TRBJ1-3; D is possibly TRBD1 (6 bases). Germline V gene sequence: CDR1 MNHEY, CDR2 SVGAGI. CDR3 length equals 13 residues. The CDR3 is CASSYTNGGTHHF. For the CDR3, the DNA is TGTGCCAGCAGTTACACCAACGGGGGGACACATCATTTT.

V gene TRBV19 combines with J gene TRBJ2-1; D remains unclear. Trimming took 4 bases from V and 6 from J, leaving 19 bases between them. There are 16 residues in the CDR3. The germline gives CDR1 LNHDA, CDR2 SQIVND (reference sequence). CDR3 amino acids: CASSSLARALTNEQFF. The CDR3 bases are TGTGCCAGTAGTAGCCTGGCCCGGGCCCTGACCAATGAGCAGTTCTTC.

This sequence joins TRBV5-1 and TRBJ2-3; 15 nucleotides match TRBD2. J gave up 1 base and V 4 bases, and 4 bases lay outside the gene matches. The length of the CDR3 is 17 residues. CDR1 and CDR2 from the germline V gene are SGHRS and YFSETQ. CDR3 protein: CASSGRTSGRGTDTQYF. The CDR3 nucleotides are TGCGCCAGCAGCGGTCGGACTAGCGGGAGGGGCACAGATACGCAGTATTTT.

The chain combines TRBV19 with TRBJ2-7; D remains unclear. Germline V CDR1 and CDR2: LNHDA, SQIVND (reference sequence). The V end lost 5 bases, the J end lost 0 bases, and 8 bases lay between the germline ends. The CDR3 has 13 amino acids. CDR3 residues: CASSPEGSYEQYF. Written as DNA, the CDR3 is TGTGCCAGTAGTCCCGAAGGCTCCTACGAGCAGTACTTC.

The chain employs TRBV27 and TRBJ1-6; the match to TRBD1 covers 10 bases. J lost 7 bases, V lost 1 base, and 7 bases had no gene match. CDR3 size: 17 residues. Germline CDR1 reads MNHEY; CDR2 reads SMNVEV (reference sequence). The CDR3 protein is CASSLFPRTGGNSPLHF. The DNA for the CDR3 is TGTGCCAGCAGTTTATTCCCCCGGACAGGGGGAAATTCACCCCTCCACTTT.

This clone was counted once. The chain links TRBV6-1 to TRBJ1-2, with D perhaps matching TRBD1 (6 bases). Between the trimmed V and J ends, which lost 1 base and 4 bases, there was a span of 10 bases. CDR1 and CDR2 from the germline V gene are MNHNS and SASEGT. CDR3 length: 14 residues. The CDR3 here is CASSEVWGPYGYTF. The CDR3 DNA sequence: TGTGCCAGCAGTGAAGTATGGGGGCCCTATGGCTACACCTTC.

This sequence joins TRBV6-5 and TRBJ2-7; possibly TRBD1 or TRBD2 for D (5 bases each). V shed 7 bases and J shed 2 bases, with 12 bases lying between them. Germline lookup yields CDR1 MNHEY and CDR2 SVGAGI. CDR3 size: 13 residues. DNA for the CDR3: TGTGCCAGCAAAAAAGGGGACCCCTACGAGCAGTACTTC. Protein: CASKKGDPYEQYF.

This chain joins TRBV6-5 and TRBJ1-1, with 7 bases identical to TRBD1. Germline CDR1 reads MNHEY; CDR2 reads SVGAGI. CDR3 length: 12 residues. Trimming cost V 6 bases and J 8 bases; bases outside gene matches: 6. The CDR3 loop is CASSPRTGEAFF. The DNA of the CDR3 is TGTGCCAGCAGCCCCCGGACAGGCGAAGCTTTCTTT.

The V gene is TRBV7-2, the J gene TRBJ2-3, with a weak D call TRBD2 (5 bases). Between the trimmed V and J ends, which lost 8 bases and 4 bases, there was a span of 13 bases. The CDR3 spans 13 residues. Looked up from germline, CDR1 is SGHTA and CDR2 is FQGNSA. CDR3 amino acids: CASRGTSSDTQYF. The CDR3 DNA reads as TGTGCCAGCCGGGGAACTAGTTCAGATACGCAGTATTTT.

This rearrangement joins TRBV29-1 to TRBJ2-5; the D gene is possibly TRBD1 (6 bases). V lost 5 bases and J 1 base, leaving 11 bases between the germline ends. Germline V gene lookup returns CDR1 SQVTM and CDR2 ANQGSEA. CDR3 length: 13 residues. The CDR3 nucleotides read TGCAGCGTTCCCGGGGACACCCAAGAGACCCAGTACTTC. Translated: CSVPGDTQETQYF. Full variable domain (remainder filled in from reference TRBV29-1 and TRBJ2-5): SAVISQKPSRDICQRGTSLTIQCQVDSQVTMMFWYRQQPGQSLTLIATANQGSEATYESGFVIDKFPISRPNLTFSTLTVSNMSPEDSSIYLCSVPGDTQETQYFGPGTRLLVL.

The J gene is TRBJ1-1, the V gene TRBV6-6; a weak D match, TRBD1 (5 bases). Trimming shortened V by 4 bases and J by 0 bases, and 9 bases separated the two germline ends. The germline V gene encodes CDR1 MNHNY and CDR2 SVGAGI (reference sequence). This CDR3 region has 14 residues. The DNA of the CDR3 is TGTGCCAGCAGTTGGAGGGGTGTGAACACTGAAGCTTTCTTT. Translation: CASSWRGVNTEAFF.

The chain couples TRBV7-2 to TRBJ2-1; 10 bases align to TRBD2. Germline trimming cut 0 bases from V and 6 bases from J; bases unmatched to any gene: 14. Germline-derived CDR1 and CDR2 are SGHTA and FQGNSA. The CDR3 totals 19 residues. CDR3 sequence reads: CASSLARRISGRFFNEQFF. The CDR3 DNA reads as TGTGCCAGCAGCTTAGCCAGGAGAATTAGCGGGAGGTTTTTCAATGAGCAGTTCTTC.

V gene TRBV7-6 combines with J gene TRBJ1-3; a weak D match, TRBD1 (6 bases). Trimming took off 0 bases at V and 3 bases at J, with 12 bases between the two ends. The CDR3 loop spans 16 amino acids. Per the germline V gene, CDR1 is SGHVS and CDR2 is FNYEAQ. The CDR3 nucleotides are TGTGCCAGCAGCTTAGCCCCAACAGGGTTTGGAAACACCATATATTTT. Amino acid sequence: CASSLAPTGFGNTIYF.

V usage is TRBV19 and J usage is TRBJ1-3; 10 nucleotides align to TRBD1. There are 16 residues in the CDR3. J was trimmed by 5 bases and V by 3 bases; bases with no gene match: 7. From germline, CDR1 is LNHDA and CDR2 SQIVND (reference sequence). The CDR3 sequence: CASSMGQGSSRNTIYF. The CDR3 DNA is TGTGCCAGTAGTATGGGACAGGGGAGCAGCCGAAACACCATATATTTT.

V is TRBV5-4 and J is TRBJ2-3; 8 positions match TRBD2. The trim removed 4 bases at V and 0 bases at J, leaving 4 bases unmatched. The CDR3 has 15 amino acids. Germline CDR1 is SGHNT and CDR2 is YYREEE (reference sequence). This chain's CDR3 is CASSREGASTDTQYF. Here the CDR3 DNA reads TGTGCCAGCAGCCGGGAGGGTGCAAGCACAGATACGCAGTATTTT.

This clone was seen once. The J gene is TRBJ2-1, the V gene TRBV5-6; weak D call: TRBD1 (5 bases). This CDR3 has 15 residues. V was cut by 2 bases and J by 9 bases, with 18 bases left in between. Germline CDR1 SGHDT, CDR2 YYEEEE. As DNA, the CDR3 is TGTGCCAGCAGCTTATGGGGCACTGTCTTAGGTGAGCAGTTCTTC. It specifies CASSLWGTVLGEQFF.